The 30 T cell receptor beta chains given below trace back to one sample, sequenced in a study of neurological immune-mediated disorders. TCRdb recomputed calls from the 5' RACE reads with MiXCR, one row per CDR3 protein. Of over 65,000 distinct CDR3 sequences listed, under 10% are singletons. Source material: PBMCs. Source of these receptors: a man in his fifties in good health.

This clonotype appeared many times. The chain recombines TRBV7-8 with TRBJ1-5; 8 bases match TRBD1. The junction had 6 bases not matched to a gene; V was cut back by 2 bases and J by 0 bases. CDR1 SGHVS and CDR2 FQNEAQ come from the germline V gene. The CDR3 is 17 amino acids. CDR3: CASSLNNRGYSNQPQHF. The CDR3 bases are TGTGCCAGCAGCTTAAATAACAGGGGGTATAGCAATCAGCCCCAGCATTTT.

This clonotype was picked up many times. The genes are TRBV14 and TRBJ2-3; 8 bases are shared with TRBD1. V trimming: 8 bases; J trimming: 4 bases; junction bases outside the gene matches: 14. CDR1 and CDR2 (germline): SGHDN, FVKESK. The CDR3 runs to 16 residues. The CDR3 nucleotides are TGTGCCAGCGCTCCCTCCGGGACAGGCAGGCCAGATACGCAGTATTTT. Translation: CASAPSGTGRPDTQYF.

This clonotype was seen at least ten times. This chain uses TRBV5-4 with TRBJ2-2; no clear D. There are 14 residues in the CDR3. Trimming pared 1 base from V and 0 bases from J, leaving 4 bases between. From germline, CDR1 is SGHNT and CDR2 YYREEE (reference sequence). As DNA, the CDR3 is TGTGCCAGCAGCTTGCCCCCGAACACCGGGGAGCTGTTTTTT. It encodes CASSLPPNTGELFF.

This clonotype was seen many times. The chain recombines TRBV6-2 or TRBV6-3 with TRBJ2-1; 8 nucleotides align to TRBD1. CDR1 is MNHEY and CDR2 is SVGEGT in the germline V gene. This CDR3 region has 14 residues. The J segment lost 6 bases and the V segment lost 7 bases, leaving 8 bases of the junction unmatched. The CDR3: CASTSRDRLNEQFF. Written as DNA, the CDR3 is TGTGCCAGCACCTCCCGGGACAGGCTCAATGAGCAGTTCTTC.

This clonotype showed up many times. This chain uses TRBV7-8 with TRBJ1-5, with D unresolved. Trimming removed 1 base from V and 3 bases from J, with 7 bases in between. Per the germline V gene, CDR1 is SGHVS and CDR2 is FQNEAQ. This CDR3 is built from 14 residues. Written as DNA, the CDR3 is TGTGCCAGCAGCTTAGTTGAGGACAATCAGCCCCAGCATTTT. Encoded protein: CASSLVEDNQPQHF.

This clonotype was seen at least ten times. The CDR3 nucleotides read TGCAGTGCTAGAGATCGTGGCCCCCGAAGTACTGGCTACACCTTC. It yields the protein CSARDRGPRSTGYTF. V usage is TRBV20-1 and J usage is TRBJ1-2; D remains unclear. CDR3 length: 15 amino acids. Trimming took 0 bases from V and 7 from J, leaving 18 bases between them. Germline V gene data show CDR1 as DFQATT and CDR2 as SNEGSKA (reference sequence).

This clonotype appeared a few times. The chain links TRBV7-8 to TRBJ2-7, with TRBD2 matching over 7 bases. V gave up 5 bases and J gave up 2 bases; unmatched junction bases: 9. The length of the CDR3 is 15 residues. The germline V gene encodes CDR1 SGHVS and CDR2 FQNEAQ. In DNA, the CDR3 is TGTGCCAGCAGCCAGGCCGGCGGGAGTCCCTACGAGCAGTACTTC. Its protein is CASSQAGGSPYEQYF.

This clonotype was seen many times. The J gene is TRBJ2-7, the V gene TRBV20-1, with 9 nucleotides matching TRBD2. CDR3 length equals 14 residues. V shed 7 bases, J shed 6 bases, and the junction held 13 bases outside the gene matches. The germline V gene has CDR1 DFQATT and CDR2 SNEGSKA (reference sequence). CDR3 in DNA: TGCAGTGTCCCGGGTCCTAGCGGGACTTCCGAGCAGTACTTC. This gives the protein CSVPGPSGTSEQYF.

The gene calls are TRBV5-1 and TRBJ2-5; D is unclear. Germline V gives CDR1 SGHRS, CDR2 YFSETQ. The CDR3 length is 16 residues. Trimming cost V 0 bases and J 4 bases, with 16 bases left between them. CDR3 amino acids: CASSLGSGTGGETQYF. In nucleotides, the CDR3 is TGCGCCAGCAGCTTGGGATCCGGAACTGGTGGAGAGACCCAGTACTTC.

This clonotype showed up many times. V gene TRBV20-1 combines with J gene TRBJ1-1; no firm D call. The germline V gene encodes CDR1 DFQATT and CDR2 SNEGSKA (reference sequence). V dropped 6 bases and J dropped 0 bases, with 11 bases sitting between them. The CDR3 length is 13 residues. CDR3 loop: CSAIGEMNTEAFF. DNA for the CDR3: TGCAGTGCCATCGGGGAAATGAACACTGAAGCTTTCTTT.

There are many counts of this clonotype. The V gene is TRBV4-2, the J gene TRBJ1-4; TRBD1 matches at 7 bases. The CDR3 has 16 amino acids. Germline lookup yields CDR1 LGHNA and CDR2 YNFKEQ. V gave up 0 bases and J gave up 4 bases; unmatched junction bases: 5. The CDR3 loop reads CASSQEGTALNEKLFF. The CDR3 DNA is TGTGCCAGCAGCCAAGAGGGGACAGCACTTAATGAAAAACTGTTTTTT.

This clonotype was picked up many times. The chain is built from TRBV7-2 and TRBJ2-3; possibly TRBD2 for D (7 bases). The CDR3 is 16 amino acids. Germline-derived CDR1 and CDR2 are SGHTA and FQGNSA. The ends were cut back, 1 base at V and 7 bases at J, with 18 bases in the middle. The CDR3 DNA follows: TGTGCCAGCAGCTTAGGTTTAGGGGGGGGGTCAAATACGCAGTATTTT. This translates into CASSLGLGGGSNTQYF.

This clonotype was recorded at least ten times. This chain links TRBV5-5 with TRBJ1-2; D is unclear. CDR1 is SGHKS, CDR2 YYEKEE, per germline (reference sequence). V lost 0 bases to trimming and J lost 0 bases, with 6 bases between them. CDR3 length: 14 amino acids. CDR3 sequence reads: CASSLDSTNYGYTF. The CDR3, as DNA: TGTGCCAGCAGCTTGGACAGTACTAACTATGGCTACACCTTC.

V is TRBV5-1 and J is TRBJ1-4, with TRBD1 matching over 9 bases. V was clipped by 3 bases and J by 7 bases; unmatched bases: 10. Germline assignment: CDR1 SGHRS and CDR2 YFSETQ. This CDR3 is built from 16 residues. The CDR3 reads CASSSIPGTGSEKLFF. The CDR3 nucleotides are TGCGCCAGCAGCTCCATCCCCGGGACAGGGAGTGAAAAACTGTTTTTT.

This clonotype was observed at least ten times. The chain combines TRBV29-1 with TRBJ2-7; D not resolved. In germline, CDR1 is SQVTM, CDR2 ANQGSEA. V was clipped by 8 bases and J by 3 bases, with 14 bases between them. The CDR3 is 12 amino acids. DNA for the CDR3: TGCAGCACCAGGTCGGGCCTCTACGAGCAGTACTTC. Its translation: CSTRSGLYEQYF.

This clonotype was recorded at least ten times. The CDR3 here is CASSPRNWDLRYF. CDR3 coding DNA: TGTGCCAGCAGTCCGAGGAATTGGGATCTGCGGTACTTC. The V and J genes are TRBV12-3 or TRBV12-4 and TRBJ2-7; no reliable D call. This CDR3 has 13 residues. Trimming removed 5 bases from V and 12 bases from J, with 20 bases in between.

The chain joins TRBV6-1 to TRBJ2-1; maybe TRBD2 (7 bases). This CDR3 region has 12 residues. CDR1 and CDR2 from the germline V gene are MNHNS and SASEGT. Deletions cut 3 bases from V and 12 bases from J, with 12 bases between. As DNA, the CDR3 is TGTGCCAGCAGTGAGGGGGGGCTCGGGCAGTTCTTC. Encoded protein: CASSEGGLGQFF.

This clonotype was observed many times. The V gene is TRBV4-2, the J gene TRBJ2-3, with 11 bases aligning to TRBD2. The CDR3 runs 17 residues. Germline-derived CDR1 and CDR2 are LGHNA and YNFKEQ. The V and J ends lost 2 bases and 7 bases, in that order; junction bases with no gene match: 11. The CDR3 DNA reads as TGTGCCAGCAGCCAACCCGGGACTAGCGGTTTCACTAATACGCAGTATTTT. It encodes CASSQPGTSGFTNTQYF.

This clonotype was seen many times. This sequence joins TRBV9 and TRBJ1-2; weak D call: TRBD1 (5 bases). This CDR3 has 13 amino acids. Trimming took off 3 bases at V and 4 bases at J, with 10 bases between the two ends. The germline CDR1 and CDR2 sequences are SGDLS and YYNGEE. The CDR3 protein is CASSAREGYGYTF. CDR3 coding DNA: TGTGCCAGCAGCGCCAGGGAGGGCTATGGCTACACCTTC.

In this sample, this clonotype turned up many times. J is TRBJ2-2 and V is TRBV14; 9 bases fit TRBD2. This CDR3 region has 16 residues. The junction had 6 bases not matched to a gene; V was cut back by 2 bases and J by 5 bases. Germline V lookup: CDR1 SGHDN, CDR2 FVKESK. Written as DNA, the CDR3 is TGTGCCAGCAGCCAACGTAGCGGGGGCCAGACCGGGGAGCTGTTTTTT. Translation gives CASSQRSGGQTGELFF. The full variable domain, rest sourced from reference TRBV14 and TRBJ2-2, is EAGVTQFPSHSVIEKGQTVTLRCDPISGHDNLYWYRRVMGKEIKFLLHFVKESKQDESGMPNNRFLAERTGGTYSTLKVQPAELEDSGVYFCASSQRSGGQTGELFFGEGSRLTVL.

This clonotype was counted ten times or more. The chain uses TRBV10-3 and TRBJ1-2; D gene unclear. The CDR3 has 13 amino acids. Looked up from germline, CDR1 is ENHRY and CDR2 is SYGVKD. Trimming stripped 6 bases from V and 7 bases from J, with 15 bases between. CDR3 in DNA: TGTGCCATCAGCTACGACGCCACGGGTGGCTACACCTTC. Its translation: CAISYDATGGYTF.

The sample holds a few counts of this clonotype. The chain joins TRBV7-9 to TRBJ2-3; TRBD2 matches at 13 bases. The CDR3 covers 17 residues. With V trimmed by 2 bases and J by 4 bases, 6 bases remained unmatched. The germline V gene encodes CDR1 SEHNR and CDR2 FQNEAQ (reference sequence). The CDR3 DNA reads TGTGCCAGCAGCTTAACTAGCGGGGGGGCCCGACCAGATACGCAGTATTTT. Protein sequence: CASSLTSGGARPDTQYF.

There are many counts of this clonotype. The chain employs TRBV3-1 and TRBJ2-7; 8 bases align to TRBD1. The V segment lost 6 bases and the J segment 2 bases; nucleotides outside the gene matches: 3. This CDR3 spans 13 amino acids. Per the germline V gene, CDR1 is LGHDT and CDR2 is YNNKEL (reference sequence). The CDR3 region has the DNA TGTGCCAGCAGGCGGACAGGGACCTACGAGCAGTACTTC. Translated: CASRRTGTYEQYF.

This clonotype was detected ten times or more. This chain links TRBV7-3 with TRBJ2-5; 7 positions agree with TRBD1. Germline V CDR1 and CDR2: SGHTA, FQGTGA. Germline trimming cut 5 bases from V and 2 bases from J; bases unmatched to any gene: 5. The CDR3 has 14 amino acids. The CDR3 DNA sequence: TGTGCCAGCAGCCTCAGGGGGTCTCAAGAGACCCAGTACTTC. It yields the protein CASSLRGSQETQYF.

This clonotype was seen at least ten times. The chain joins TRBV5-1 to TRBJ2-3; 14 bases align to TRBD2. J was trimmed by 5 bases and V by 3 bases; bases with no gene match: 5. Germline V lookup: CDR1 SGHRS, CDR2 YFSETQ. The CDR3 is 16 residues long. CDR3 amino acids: CASSSTSGGAVDTQYF. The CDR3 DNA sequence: TGCGCCAGCAGCTCGACTAGCGGGGGGGCCGTAGATACGCAGTATTTT.

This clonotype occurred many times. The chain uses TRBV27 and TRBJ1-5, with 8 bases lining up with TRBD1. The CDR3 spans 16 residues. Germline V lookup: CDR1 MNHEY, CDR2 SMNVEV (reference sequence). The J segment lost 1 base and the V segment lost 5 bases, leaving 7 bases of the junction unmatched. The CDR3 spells CASSPLRTGSNQPQHF. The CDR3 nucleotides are TGTGCCAGCAGTCCACTCCGGACAGGGAGCAATCAGCCCCAGCATTTT.

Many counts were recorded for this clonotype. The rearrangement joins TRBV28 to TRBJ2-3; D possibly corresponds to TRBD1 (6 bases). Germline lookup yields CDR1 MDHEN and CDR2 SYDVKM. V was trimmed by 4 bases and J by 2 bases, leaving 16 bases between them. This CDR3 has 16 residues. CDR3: CASSSTGSRNTDTQYF. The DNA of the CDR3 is TGTGCCAGCAGTTCCACAGGGAGCCGAAACACAGATACGCAGTATTTT. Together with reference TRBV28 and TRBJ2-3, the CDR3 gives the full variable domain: DVKVTQSSRYLVKRTGEKVFLECVQDMDHENMFWYRQDPGLGLRLIYFSYDVKMKEKGDIPEGYSVSREKKERFSLILESASTNQTSMYLCASSSTGSRNTDTQYFGPGTRLTVL.

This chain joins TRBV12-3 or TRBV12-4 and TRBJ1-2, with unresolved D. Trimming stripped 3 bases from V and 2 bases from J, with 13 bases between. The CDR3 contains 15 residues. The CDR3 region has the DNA TGTGCCAGCAGTTTTGAGGTTGTCCGCAACTATGGCTACACCTTC. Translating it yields CASSFEVVRNYGYTF.

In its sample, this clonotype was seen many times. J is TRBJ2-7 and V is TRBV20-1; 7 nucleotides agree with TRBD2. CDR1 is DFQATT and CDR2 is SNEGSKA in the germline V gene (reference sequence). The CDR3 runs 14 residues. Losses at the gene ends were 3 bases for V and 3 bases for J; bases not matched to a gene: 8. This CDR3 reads CSARRAGAHYEQYF. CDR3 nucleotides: TGCAGTGCTAGGAGGGCGGGAGCCCACTACGAGCAGTACTTC.

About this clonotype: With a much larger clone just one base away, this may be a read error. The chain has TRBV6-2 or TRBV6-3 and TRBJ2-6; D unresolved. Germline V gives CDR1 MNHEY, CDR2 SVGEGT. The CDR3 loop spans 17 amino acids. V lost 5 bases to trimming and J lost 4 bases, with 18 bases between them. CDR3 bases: TGTGCCAGCAGTCACCTGAGACCCTCGTCAGGGGCCAACGTCCTGACTTTC. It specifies CASSHLRPSSGANVLTF.